This T cell receptor beta chain was obtained from a study of cytomegalovirus exposure and HLA in healthy donors. Overall study context: Earlier, about 180 million T cells were analyzed, and 90 million to 140 million unique TCR beta sequences were found among them.

Unrecorded immune exposures were likely, despite nominal health at sampling. Concerning this clone: Its antigen is not identified.

This CDR3 contains 12 residues. Per the germline V gene, CDR1 is GTSNPN and CDR2 is SVGIG (reference sequence). Study outcomes and limitations: Later on, an analysis showed TCR association rates differing by HLA locus, with DRB1 the most and HLA-C the fewest. Researchers had no immune exposure information except CMV serostatus available.

13 Jbeta primers and 60 Vbeta primers were used for the PCR. Clones were sequenced by immunoSEQ multiplex PCR, and TCRdb holds only the in-frame ones, with some missing. The sample comprises about 120,000 clones, around three quarters of which are singletons, and 0.95% to 1.5% rests with the top ten. V gene TRBV30 combines with J gene TRBJ2-5; TRBD1 is a possible D gene (6 bases). The DNA matches TRBJ2-7 better at its end, which makes the J call doubtful. The receptor was derived from a female donor in good health and CMV-seronegative. The sequencing sample was made of PBMCs. CDR3 DNA: TGTGCCGGGGGCCTCACCACCTACGAGCAGTACTTC. Encoded protein: CAGGLTTYEQYF.